This T cell receptor beta chain appears in the sequencing data of a study of blood T cells in healthy people across ages. Study-level findings and limits: Higher diversity, along with more naive CD4+ cells, distinguished long-lived donors from aged donors.

A J-beta primer mix and a sample-barcoded 5' primer were used in a second PCR of roughly 6 to 11 cycles. TCRdb reprocessed the 5' RACE reads with MiXCR, giving one entry per CDR3 protein. The repertoire consists of around 970,000 distinct CDR3 sequences, with 51% occurring once and the leading ten covering about 21%. Trimming removed 0 bases from V and 1 base from J, with 15 bases in between. This CDR3 is 17 amino acids long. Germline V gene data show CDR1 as WNHNN and CDR2 as SYGVQD (reference sequence). Per individual sample, total RNA of at least 6 micrograms was extracted. The table lists this clonotype with a count of one. Antigen: not known.

The source material was blood. The TCR was taken from a woman between 55 and 75 years old in good health. The chain links TRBV10-1 to TRBJ1-1, with D perhaps matching TRBD1 (5 bases). The CDR3 is CASSESSRTGGNTEAFF. The CDR3 DNA reads TGCGCCAGCAGTGAGTCATCCCGGACCGGGGGGAACACTGAAGCTTTCTTT.